A single sample gave rise to the 10 T cell receptor beta chains below, sequenced in a study of blood T cell repertoires in COVID-19. Using immunoSEQ multiplex PCR, the repertoire was profiled, and TCRdb retains in-frame clones only, with some absent. Of around 150,000 clones listed, around 92% are singletons. Sequenced input: peripheral blood. These receptors came from a man between 25 and 39 years old with COVID-19, enrolled during active disease.

The chain joins TRBV19 to TRBJ1-4; D uncertain. Germline V gene sequence: CDR1 LNHDA, CDR2 SQIVND (reference sequence). The CDR3 is 14 residues long. The V gene lost 3 bases and the J gene lost 3 bases, with 8 bases spanning the gap. The CDR3 DNA follows: TGTGCCAGTAGTATCGGGTGGGCTAATGAAAAACTGTTTTTT. Translated, it gives CASSIGWANEKLFF.

The chain links TRBV9 to TRBJ1-1; the D is unclear. Germline CDR1 is SGDLS and CDR2 is YYNGEE. V was pared by 4 bases and J by 1 base, with 11 bases between. The CDR3 length is 14 residues. The CDR3 spells CASSPRFSNTEAFF. The CDR3 DNA follows: TGTGCCAGCAGCCCGAGGTTCTCGAACACTGAAGCTTTCTTT.

This clone was seen only a few times. The J gene is TRBJ1-1, the V gene TRBV5-1; tentatively, D is TRBD1 (6 bases). The CDR3 is made up of 16 amino acids. V was shortened by 4 bases and J by 0 bases, with 16 bases between the two germline ends. Germline V lookup: CDR1 SGHRS, CDR2 YFSETQ. The DNA of the CDR3 is TGCGCCAGCAGCCCCGGACAGAGCCTATTGAACACTGAAGCTTTCTTT. This encodes CASSPGQSLLNTEAFF.

V is TRBV9 and J is TRBJ1-2; the match to TRBD1 covers 10 bases. Germline CDR1 is SGDLS and CDR2 is YYNGEE. This CDR3 is 16 amino acids long. The V and J ends lost 3 bases and 2 bases, in that order; junction bases with no gene match: 7. CDR3 sequence: CASSAMTGGRNYGYTF. The DNA for the CDR3 is TGTGCCAGCAGCGCTATGACAGGGGGCAGGAACTATGGCTACACCTTC.

The V call is TRBV27, the J call TRBJ1-5, with D hard to call. Germline CDR1 MNHEY, CDR2 SMNVEV (reference sequence). The CDR3 extends over 15 amino acids. The V gene lost 4 bases and the J gene lost 5 bases, with 15 bases spanning the gap. The CDR3 region has the DNA TGTGCCAGCAGTTCCACAAGTTCCGGAGATCAGCCCCAGCATTTT. Protein sequence: CASSSTSSGDQPQHF.

The chain joins TRBV7-3 to TRBJ1-5; D is ambiguous. The CDR3 runs to 13 residues. V lost 6 bases to trimming and J lost 2 bases, with 8 bases between them. Per the germline V gene, CDR1 is SGHTA and CDR2 is FQGTGA. The CDR3 is CASSKSGNQPQHF. DNA of the CDR3: TGTGCCAGCAGTAAATCTGGCAATCAGCCCCAGCATTTT.

The chain uses TRBV11-2 and TRBJ1-2, with D possibly matching TRBD1 (5 bases). Trimming took off 0 bases at V and 5 bases at J, with 10 bases between the two ends. CDR1 and CDR2 from the germline V gene are SGHAT and FQNNGV. CDR3 size: 14 residues. This CDR3 is CASSLDGAGYGYTF. The CDR3, as DNA: TGTGCCAGCAGCTTAGATGGTGCAGGGTATGGCTACACCTTC.

The chain employs TRBV7-9 and TRBJ2-1, with a possible D match to TRBD1 (5 bases). This CDR3 has 13 amino acids. V dropped 3 bases and J dropped 10 bases, with 13 bases sitting between them. In germline, CDR1 is SEHNR, CDR2 FQNEAQ (reference sequence). The CDR3 sequence is CASSFQGIWEQFF. In DNA, the CDR3 is TGTGCCAGCAGCTTCCAGGGTATTTGGGAGCAGTTCTTC.

This clone came up once. This chain links TRBV4-1 with TRBJ1-1; TRBD1 matches 9 bases. The CDR3 length is 18 residues. The V gene's germline CDR1 is MGHRA and CDR2 YSYEKL. With V trimmed by 2 bases and J by 0 bases, 10 bases remained unmatched. The CDR3: CASSQIGTGRLLNTEAFF. CDR3 sequence (DNA): TGCGCCAGCAGCCAAATCGGGACAGGGCGACTTCTGAACACTGAAGCTTTCTTT.

V is TRBV7-9 and J is TRBJ2-4, with 8 bases aligning to TRBD2. The CDR3 totals 16 residues. Trimming at V came to 1 base and at J to 4 bases, leaving 6 bases not matched to a gene. Germline-derived CDR1 and CDR2 are SEHNR and FQNEAQ (reference sequence). As DNA, the CDR3 is TGTGCCAGCAGCTTAGGAGCGGGGGAATATAAAAACATTCAGTACTTC. This codes for CASSLGAGEYKNIQYF.